This paragraph covers one TCR beta chain sequence. TCRdb's copy holds only in-frame clones and misses some; the assay was immunoSEQ multiplex PCR. In the table there are some 140,000 clones, 80% to 90% of which are singletons. Germline values: CDR1 SGHRS, CDR2 YFSETQ. The V end lost 2 bases, the J end lost 8 bases, and 11 bases lay between the germline ends. The CDR3 loop spans 13 amino acids. These data originate in a study of cytomegalovirus exposure and HLA in healthy donors. The sequenced sample consisted of PBMCs. The V gene is TRBV5-1, the J gene TRBJ2-1; no definite D call. The sequence came from a man aged 18 to 29 in good health and CMV-seropositive. The CDR3: CASSFDSLDEQFF. CDR3 DNA sequence: TGCGCCAGCAGCTTTGACTCGCTTGATGAGCAGTTCTTC.